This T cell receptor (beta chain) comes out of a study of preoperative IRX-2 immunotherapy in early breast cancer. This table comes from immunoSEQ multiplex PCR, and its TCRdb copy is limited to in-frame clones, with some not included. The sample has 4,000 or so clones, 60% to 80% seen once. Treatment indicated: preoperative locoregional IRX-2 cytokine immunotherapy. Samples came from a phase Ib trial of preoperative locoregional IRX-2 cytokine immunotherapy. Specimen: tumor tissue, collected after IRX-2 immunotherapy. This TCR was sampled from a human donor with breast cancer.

Written as DNA, the CDR3 is TGTGCCAGCAGTTTACAATACAGGGTAGCTAACTATGGCTACACCTTC. It translates to CASSLQYRVANYGYTF. The chain joins TRBV28 to TRBJ1-2, with a possible D match to TRBD1 (6 bases). V was clipped by 2 bases and J by 0 bases, with 13 bases between them. The CDR3 loop spans 16 amino acids. Germline CDR1 and CDR2: MDHEN and SYDVKM.